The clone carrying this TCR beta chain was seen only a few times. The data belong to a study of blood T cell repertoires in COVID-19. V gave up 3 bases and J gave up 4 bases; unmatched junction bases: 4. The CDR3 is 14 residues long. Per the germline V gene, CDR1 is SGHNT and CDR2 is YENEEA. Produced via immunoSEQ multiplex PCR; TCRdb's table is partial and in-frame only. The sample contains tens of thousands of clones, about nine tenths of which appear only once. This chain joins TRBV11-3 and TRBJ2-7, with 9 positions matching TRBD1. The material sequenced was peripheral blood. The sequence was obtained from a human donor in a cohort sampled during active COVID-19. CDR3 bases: TGTGCCAGCAGCTTTGGACAGGGGACTTACGAGCAGTACTTC. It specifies CASSFGQGTYEQYF.